This TCR beta chain was obtained from a study of T cells in lung cancer brain metastases. Resection was for synchronous oligometastatic disease or a late solitary brain metastasis recurrence. The V gene lost 3 bases and the J gene lost 1 base, with 9 bases spanning the gap. Germline V gene data show CDR1 as MGHRA and CDR2 as YSYEKL. CDR3 length equals 14 residues. Generated by immunoSEQ multiplex PCR, the TCRdb table keeps only in-frame clones and is missing some. The profile shows roughly 6,500 clones, 75% to 90% of them singletons. Sequencing used tumor tissue from the primary lung tumor. The source of this sequence is a man aged 45-60 years with non-small cell lung cancer. The chain employs TRBV4-1 and TRBJ1-1; D not certain. The CDR3 nucleotides read TGCGCCAGCAGCCAGCAACAGCGGAACACTGAAGCTTTCTTT. It encodes CASSQQQRNTEAFF.